The 16 T cell receptor beta chains below come from one sample, sequenced in a study of blood T cell repertoires in COVID-19. The table came from immunoSEQ multiplex PCR; TCRdb's copy has only in-frame clones and leaves some out. The sample has approximately 240,000 clones; about 79% are singletons. Sequencing was done on a sample of peripheral blood. Every receptor here comes from a woman aged 35 to 49 who had recovered from COVID-19.

The chain recombines TRBV21-1 with TRBJ1-1; whether TRBD1, the table's D call, matches the DNA was not checked. TRBV21-1 is deemed a pseudogene. This CDR3 region has 14 residues. The CDR3, as DNA: TGTGCCAGCAGCCGGAGGGGGCGGAACACTGAAGCTTTCTTT. Its protein product is CASSRRGRNTEAFF.

The chain employs TRBV25-1 and TRBJ1-1; TRBD1 matches at 8 bases. Germline V gene data show CDR1 as MGHDK and CDR2 as SYGVNS. Trimming took 10 bases from V and 5 from J; bases not matched to a gene: 9. The CDR3 consists of 13 residues. CDR3 DNA sequence: TGTGCCACAATAGGACAGGGTGAGACTGAAGCTTTCTTT. Translating gives CATIGQGETEAFF. Filled out from reference TRBV25-1 and TRBJ1-1, the complete variable domain reads EADIYQTPRYLVIGTGKKITLECSQTMGHDKMYWYQQDPGMELHLIHYSYGVNSTEKGDLSSESTVSRIRTEHFPLTLESARPSHTSQYLCATIGQGETEAFFGQGTRLTVV.

This chain joins TRBV5-6 and TRBJ1-1, with 7 bases matching TRBD1. Germline assignment: CDR1 SGHDT and CDR2 YYEEEE. The trim removed 6 bases at V and 0 bases at J, leaving 11 bases unmatched. The CDR3 runs 16 residues. The CDR3 region is CASKGAGGLMNTEAFF. CDR3 in DNA: TGTGCCAGCAAGGGAGCAGGGGGTTTAATGAACACTGAAGCTTTCTTT.

The chain recombines TRBV7-2 with TRBJ1-1; the D is unclear. The CDR3 has 16 amino acids. The V and J ends lost 0 bases and 4 bases respectively, with 15 bases between them. Germline CDR1 and CDR2: SGHTA and FQGNSA. This chain's CDR3 is CASSLAGAGSGTEAFF. Here the CDR3 DNA reads TGTGCCAGCAGCTTAGCGGGCGCGGGGTCGGGCACTGAAGCTTTCTTT.

The genes are TRBV11-2 and TRBJ1-2; the D is unclear. The CDR3 contains 17 residues. Germline-derived CDR1 and CDR2 are SGHAT and FQNNGV. Deletions cut 3 bases from V and 4 bases from J, with 21 bases between. The CDR3 loop reads CASSLETGNPKFYGYTF. The DNA for the CDR3 is TGTGCCAGCAGCTTGGAAACCGGGAACCCCAAATTCTATGGCTACACCTTC.

The chain has TRBV7-2 and TRBJ1-1; no reliable D call. CDR1 SGHTA and CDR2 FQGNSA come from the germline V gene. The CDR3 runs to 12 residues. V was clipped by 2 bases and J by 6 bases, with 7 bases between them. DNA for the CDR3: TGTGCCAGCAGCTTACGGGAGGCTGAAGCTTTCTTT. Translation gives CASSLREAEAFF.

The sample holds one count of this clone. The V call is TRBV19, the J call TRBJ1-2; 9 bases align to TRBD1. V shed 6 bases, J shed 7 bases, and the junction held 12 bases outside the gene matches. The CDR3 is 15 residues long. Germline loops: CDR1 LNHDA, CDR2 SQIVND (reference sequence). The CDR3 is CASRVPGQGIRGYTF. CDR3 sequence (DNA): TGTGCCAGTAGAGTTCCGGGACAGGGTATCCGTGGCTACACCTTC.

This clone was recorded once. The rearrangement links TRBV7-2 to TRBJ2-3, with D possibly matching TRBD2 (6 bases). Germline CDR1 SGHTA, CDR2 FQGNSA. V lost 5 bases, J lost 6 bases, and 9 bases lay in between. This CDR3 comprises 12 residues. The CDR3 region is CASSVSGDTQYF. Here the CDR3 DNA reads TGTGCCAGCAGCGTAAGCGGGGATACGCAGTATTTT.

This chain connects TRBV9 to TRBJ1-2; D gene ambiguous. CDR3 length: 14 amino acids. Trimming cost V 4 bases and J 2 bases, with 12 bases left between them. Germline-derived CDR1 and CDR2 are SGDLS and YYNGEE. The CDR3 sequence is CASSPQSVNYGYTF. In nucleotides, the CDR3 is TGTGCCAGCAGCCCTCAGTCCGTCAACTATGGCTACACCTTC.

The V call is TRBV7-2, the J call TRBJ2-3, with TRBD2 matching over 7 bases. Per the germline V gene, CDR1 is SGHTA and CDR2 is FQGNSA. Trimming cost V 4 bases and J 5 bases; bases outside gene matches: 15. The CDR3 contains 17 residues. The chain's CDR3 is CASSYRPGPPGGDTQYF. The CDR3 DNA follows: TGTGCCAGCAGCTACCGGCCGGGACCGCCGGGGGGAGATACGCAGTATTTT. Complete variable domain (other parts from reference TRBV7-2 and TRBJ2-3): GAGVSQSPSNKVTEKGKDVELRCDPISGHTALYWYRQSLGQGLEFLIYFQGNSAPDKSGLPSDRFSAERTGGSVSTLTIQRTQQEDSAVYLCASSYRPGPPGGDTQYFGPGTRLTVL.

This clone appeared once. The V call is TRBV7-2, the J call TRBJ1-2; 8 bases agree with TRBD1. V shed 5 bases and J 8 bases; nucleotides not matched to a gene: 10. The CDR3 has 14 residues. Germline CDR1 and CDR2: SGHTA and FQGNSA. The CDR3 here is CASSARQGTKGYTF. The CDR3 bases are TGTGCCAGCAGCGCGCGACAGGGGACGAAGGGCTACACCTTC.

Notes on this clone: The same CDR3 is also encoded by other DNA sequences in this sample. The rearrangement joins TRBV12-3 or TRBV12-4 to TRBJ2-7; D is perhaps TRBD2 (5 bases). The CDR3 extends over 11 amino acids. Trimming shortened V by 6 bases and J by 3 bases, and 6 bases separated the two germline ends. As DNA, the CDR3 is TGTGCCAGCAGCCGGGACTACGAGCAGTACTTC. Amino acid sequence: CASSRDYEQYF.

This rearrangement joins TRBV18 to TRBJ1-3; D ambiguous. Trimming took off 8 bases at V and 0 bases at J, with 8 bases between the two ends. Germline values: CDR1 KGHSH, CDR2 LQKENI. This CDR3 comprises 13 residues. In nucleotides, the CDR3 is TGTGCCAGCCCCAACAGCTCTGGAAACACCATATATTTT. Translated, it gives CASPNSSGNTIYF.

The rearrangement links TRBV5-1 to TRBJ1-2, with 9 positions matching TRBD1. Per the germline V gene, CDR1 is SGHRS and CDR2 is YFSETQ. This CDR3 has 15 amino acids. The V segment lost 4 bases and the J segment 8 bases; nucleotides outside the gene matches: 12. CDR3 DNA: TGCGCCAGCAGCACTCCCTGGACAGGGGAAAAAGGCTACACCTTC. Translated, it gives CASSTPWTGEKGYTF. The whole variable domain, remainder taken from reference TRBV5-1 and TRBJ1-2, is KAGVTQTPRYLIKTRGQQVTLSCSPISGHRSVSWYQQTPGQGLQFLFEYFSETQRNKGNFPGRFSGRQFSNSRSEMNVSTLELGDSALYLCASSTPWTGEKGYTFGSGTRLTVV.

The V call is TRBV11-2, the J call TRBJ1-1, with D perhaps TRBD1 (6 bases). The CDR3 loop spans 14 amino acids. Trimming took 5 bases from V and 0 from J, leaving 10 bases between them. From germline, CDR1 is SGHAT and CDR2 FQNNGV. CDR3 region: CASSQDSLNTEAFF. Here the CDR3 DNA reads TGTGCCAGCAGCCAGGACAGTTTGAACACTGAAGCTTTCTTT.

V gene TRBV5-5 combines with J gene TRBJ1-1, with a possible D match to TRBD1 (5 bases). The CDR3 is made up of 15 amino acids. The V gene lost 0 bases and the J gene lost 2 bases, with 11 bases spanning the gap. Germline V gives CDR1 SGHKS, CDR2 YYEKEE (reference sequence). The CDR3 DNA is TGTGCCAGCAGCTTGGATCAGGGAGGCAACACTGAAGCTTTCTTT. Protein sequence: CASSLDQGGNTEAFF.